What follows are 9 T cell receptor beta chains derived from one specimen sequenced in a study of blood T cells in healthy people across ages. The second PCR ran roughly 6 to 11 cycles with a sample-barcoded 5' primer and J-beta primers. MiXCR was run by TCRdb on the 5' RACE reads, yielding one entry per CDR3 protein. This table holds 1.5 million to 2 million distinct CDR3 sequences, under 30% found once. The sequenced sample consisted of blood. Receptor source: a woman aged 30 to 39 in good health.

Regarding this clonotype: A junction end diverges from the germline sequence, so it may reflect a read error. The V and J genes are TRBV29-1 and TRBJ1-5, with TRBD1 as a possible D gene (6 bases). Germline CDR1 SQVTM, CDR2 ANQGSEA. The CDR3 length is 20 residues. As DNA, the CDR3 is TGCGGCGTTGTTTTTCGGCCGTCTGGGCGACAGGAGGGATTTAATCAGCCCCAGCATTTT. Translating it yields CGVVFRPSGRQEGFNQPQHF.

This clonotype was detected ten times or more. In DNA form, the CDR3 reads TGTGCCAGCAGCGCCGACTATGGCTACACCTTC. It is translated as CASSADYGYTF. This chain joins TRBV28 and TRBJ1-2, with D hard to call. The CDR3 length is 11 residues. With 6 bases removed from V and 3 bases from J, the gap between germline ends came to 5 bases. The V gene's germline CDR1 is MDHEN and CDR2 SYDVKM.

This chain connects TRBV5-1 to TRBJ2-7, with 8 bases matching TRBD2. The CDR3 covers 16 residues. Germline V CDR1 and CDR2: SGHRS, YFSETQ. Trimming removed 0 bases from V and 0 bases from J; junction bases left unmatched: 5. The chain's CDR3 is CASSLASREVSYEQYF. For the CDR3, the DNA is TGCGCCAGCAGCTTGGCTTCGCGGGAGGTCTCCTACGAGCAGTACTTC. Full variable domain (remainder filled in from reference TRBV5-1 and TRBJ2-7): KAGVTQTPRYLIKTRGQQVTLSCSPISGHRSVSWYQQTPGQGLQFLFEYFSETQRNKGNFPGRFSGRQFSNSRSEMNVSTLELGDSALYLCASSLASREVSYEQYFGPGTRLTVT.

CDR3: CASSPQRQGFNEQFF. The CDR3 bases are TGTGCCAGCAGTCCTCAACGACAGGGGTTTAATGAGCAGTTCTTC. The rearrangement links TRBV2 to TRBJ2-1, with 8 bases matching TRBD1. V dropped 5 bases and J dropped 7; count of bases not matched to a gene: 10. CDR1 and CDR2 (germline): SNHLY, FYNNEI. CDR3 length: 15 amino acids. Full variable domain (outside the CDR3, taken from reference TRBV2 and TRBJ2-1): EPEVTQTPSHQVTQMGQEVILRCVPISNHLYFYWYRQILGQKVEFLVSFYNNEISEKSEIFDDQFSVERPDGSNFTLKIRSTKLEDSAMYFCASSPQRQGFNEQFFGPGTRLTVL.

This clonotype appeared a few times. CDR3 in amino acids: CASSYSRPGEGNQPQHF. The CDR3 region has the DNA TGTGCCAGCAGTTACTCGCGTCCTGGAGAGGGCAATCAGCCCCAGCATTTT. The chain employs TRBV6-5 and TRBJ1-5; D remains ambiguous. The CDR3 runs 17 residues. The ends were cut back, 0 bases at V and 2 bases at J, with 14 bases in the middle. Germline CDR1 reads MNHEY; CDR2 reads SVGAGI.

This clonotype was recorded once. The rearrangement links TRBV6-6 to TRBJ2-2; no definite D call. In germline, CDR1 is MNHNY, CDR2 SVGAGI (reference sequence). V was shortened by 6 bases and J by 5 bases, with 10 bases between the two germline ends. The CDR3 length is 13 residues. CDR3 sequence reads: CASSLEWTGELFF. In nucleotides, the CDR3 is TGTGCCAGCAGCCTTGAGTGGACCGGGGAGCTGTTTTTT.

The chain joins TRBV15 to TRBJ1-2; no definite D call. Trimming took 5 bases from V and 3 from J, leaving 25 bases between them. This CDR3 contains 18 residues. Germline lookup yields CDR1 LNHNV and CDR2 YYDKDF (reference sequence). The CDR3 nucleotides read TGTGCCACCAGCCCGCCCCGTCGGGGAGGAGGAAGACACTATGGCTACACCTTC. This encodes CATSPPRRGGGRHYGYTF.

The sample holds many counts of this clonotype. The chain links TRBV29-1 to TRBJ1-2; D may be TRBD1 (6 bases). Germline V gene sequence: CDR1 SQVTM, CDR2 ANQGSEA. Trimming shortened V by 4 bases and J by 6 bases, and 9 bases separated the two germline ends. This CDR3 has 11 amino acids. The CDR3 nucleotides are TGCAGCGTTGCAGGGGAAAATGGCTACACCTTC. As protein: CSVAGENGYTF. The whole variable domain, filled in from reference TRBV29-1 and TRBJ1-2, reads SAVISQKPSRDICQRGTSLTIQCQVDSQVTMMFWYRQQPGQSLTLIATANQGSEATYESGFVIDKFPISRPNLTFSTLTVSNMSPEDSSIYLCSVAGENGYTFGSGTRLTVV.

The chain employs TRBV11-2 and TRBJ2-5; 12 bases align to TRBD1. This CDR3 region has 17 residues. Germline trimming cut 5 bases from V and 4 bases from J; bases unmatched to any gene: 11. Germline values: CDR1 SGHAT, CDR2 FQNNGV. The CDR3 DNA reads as TGTGCCAGCAGCGCTTCCGGGACAGGGGGCATGGGAGAGACCCAGTACTTC. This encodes CASSASGTGGMGETQYF.